This TCR beta chain comes out of a study of spatial heterogeneity in lung cancer. A distinct unique molecular identifier was carried by each TCR cDNA molecule. TCRdb re-called the 5' RACE reads with MiXCR, one entry per CDR3 protein. Of around 92,000 distinct CDR3 sequences in the sample, approximately 12% were seen once. Indicated time point: sample taken at primary tumor resection. Unsorted tumor, nontumor lung tissue or cryopreserved PBMC supplied the whole RNA. 72 TRACERx patients with early, untreated non-small cell lung cancer donated samples. The V gene's germline CDR1 is SGHAT and CDR2 FQNNGV. The CDR3 contains 17 residues. The J segment lost 7 bases and the V segment lost 4 bases, leaving 15 bases of the junction unmatched.

The chain combines TRBV11-2 with TRBJ1-5, with TRBD1 matching 8 bases. This sample comprised PBMCs, obtained at surgery. The sequence was obtained from a male donor with early-stage non-small cell lung cancer. The CDR3, as DNA: TGTGCCAGCAGCTCCTTTAAGGGCGCAGGGGGCCACCAGCCCCAGCATTTT. Protein: CASSSFKGAGGHQPQHF.